This T cell receptor (beta chain) is drawn from a study of shared clonotypes between healthy human individuals. Study-level findings and limits: Clonotypes that were shared across several donors made up about 4.5% of naive CD4 clonotypes. Sorted-subset sequencing, rarefaction showed, was incomplete despite large depth.

Libraries were prepared by immunoSEQ multiplex PCR; TCRdb keeps only in-frame clonotypes and omits some of them. The repertoire has nearly 1,000,000 clones, approximately 80% of them found once; the top ten carry about 1.5%. Of note for this clone: Antigen unknown.

Germline V gene lookup returns CDR1 LNHDA and CDR2 SQIVND (reference sequence). V was pared by 3 bases and J by 8 bases, with 13 bases between. CDR3 size: 13 residues. Sequenced material: memory CD4+ T cells sorted from blood. Subset in this sample: CD45RA-negative fraction. The chain couples TRBV19 to TRBJ1-1; D unresolved. The sequence came from a man younger than 35 in good health. The CDR3 DNA reads TGTGCCAGTAGTATGTCCGGCACCGGGGAAGCTTTCTTT. This sequence encodes CASSMSGTGEAFF.